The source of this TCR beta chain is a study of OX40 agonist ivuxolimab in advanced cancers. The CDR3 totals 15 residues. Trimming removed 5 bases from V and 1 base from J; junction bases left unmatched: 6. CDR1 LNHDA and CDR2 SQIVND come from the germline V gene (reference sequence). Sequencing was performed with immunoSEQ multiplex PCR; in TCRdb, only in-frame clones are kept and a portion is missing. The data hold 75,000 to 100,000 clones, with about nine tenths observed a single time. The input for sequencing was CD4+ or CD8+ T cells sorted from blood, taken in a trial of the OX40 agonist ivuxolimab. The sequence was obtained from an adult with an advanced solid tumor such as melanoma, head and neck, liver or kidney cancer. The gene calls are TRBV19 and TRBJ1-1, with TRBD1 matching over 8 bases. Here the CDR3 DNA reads TGTGCCAGTAGTTTTACCAGGGGGCGGAACACTGAAGCTTTCTTT. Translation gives CASSFTRGRNTEAFF.